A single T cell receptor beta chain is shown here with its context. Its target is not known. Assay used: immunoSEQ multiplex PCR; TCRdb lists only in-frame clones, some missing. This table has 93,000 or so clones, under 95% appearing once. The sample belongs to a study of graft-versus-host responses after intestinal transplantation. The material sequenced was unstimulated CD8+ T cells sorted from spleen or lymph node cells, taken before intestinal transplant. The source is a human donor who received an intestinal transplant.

Written as DNA, the CDR3 is TGTGCCAGCAGCTTACGGACAGCCGGAGCGAACACCGGGGAGCTGTTTTTT. As protein: CASSLRTAGANTGELFF. This chain connects TRBV7-9 to TRBJ2-2; the D gene is possibly TRBD1 (6 bases). Germline V gene sequence: CDR1 SEHNR, CDR2 FQNEAQ (reference sequence). The V gene lost 2 bases and the J gene lost 0 bases, with 13 bases spanning the gap. This CDR3 contains 17 residues.